This T cell receptor (beta chain) was found in a study of blood T cell repertoires in COVID-19. On the study more broadly: The United States, Italy and Spain provided the acute and convalescent COVID-19 samples.

The CDR3 is made up of 14 amino acids. Trimming left V 8 bases short and J 4 bases short, with 14 bases between. Germline assignment: CDR1 MDHEN and CDR2 SYDVKM. TCRdb keeps only in-frame clones here, not all; method: immunoSEQ multiplex PCR. The sample has approximately 270,000 clones; approximately 85% are singletons. The rearrangement uses TRBV28 and TRBJ2-2; TRBD1 is a possible D gene (6 bases). The sequence was obtained from a woman aged 25 to 39 who had recovered from COVID-19. Material for sequencing was PBMCs or T cells enriched from blood (not recorded which). In DNA form, the CDR3 reads TGTGCCAGCGGGCGGACAGCTTTCACCGGGGAGCTGTTTTTT. Translated, it gives CASGRTAFTGELFF.